This T cell receptor beta chain was identified in a study of a mutant IDH1 vaccine in newly diagnosed glioma. The time point was: week 5, during vaccination. A 20-mer mutant IDH1 peptide at 300 ug was injected subcutaneously with topical imiquimod. The CDR3 runs to 13 residues. The germline V gene encodes CDR1 ENHRY and CDR2 SYGVKD. V lost 3 bases and J lost 4, with 7 bases in between. Only in-frame clones appear in the TCRdb table, and some are missing; sequencing was by immunoSEQ multiplex PCR. The sample includes 32,000 or so clones, 87% of them seen just once. In regard to this clone: The target antigen is unknown.

The chain joins TRBV10-3 to TRBJ2-1, with D unclear. This TCR was sampled from a woman aged 40 to 50 with glioma. Some clones in this sample may be carry-over from other donors' samples. The sample consisted of peripheral blood mononuclear cells (PBMCs), taken from a glioma patient whose treatment included an IDH1 peptide vaccine. The CDR3 nucleotides read TGTGCCATCAGTGAAGCTAGTTACAATGAGCAGTTCTTC. The encoded protein is CAISEASYNEQFF.